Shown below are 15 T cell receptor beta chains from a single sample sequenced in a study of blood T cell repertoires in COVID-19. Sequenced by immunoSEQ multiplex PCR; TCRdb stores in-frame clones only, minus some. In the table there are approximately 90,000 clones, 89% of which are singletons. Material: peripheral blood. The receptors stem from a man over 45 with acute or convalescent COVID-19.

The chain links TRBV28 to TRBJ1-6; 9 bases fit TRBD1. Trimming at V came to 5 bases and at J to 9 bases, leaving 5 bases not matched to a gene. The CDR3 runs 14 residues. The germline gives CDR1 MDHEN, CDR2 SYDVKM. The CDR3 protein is CASSPGQGSSPLHF. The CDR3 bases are TGTGCCAGCAGTCCGGGACAGGGTAGTTCACCCCTCCACTTT. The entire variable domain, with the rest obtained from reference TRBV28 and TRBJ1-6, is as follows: DVKVTQSSRYLVKRTGEKVFLECVQDMDHENMFWYRQDPGLGLRLIYFSYDVKMKEKGDIPEGYSVSREKKERFSLILESASTNQTSMYLCASSPGQGSSPLHFGNGTRLTVT.

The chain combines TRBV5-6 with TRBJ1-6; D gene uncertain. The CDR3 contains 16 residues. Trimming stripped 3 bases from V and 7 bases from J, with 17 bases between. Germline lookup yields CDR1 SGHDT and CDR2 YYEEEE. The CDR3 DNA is TGTGCCAGCAGCTCATACTTGGGCACCCAAAATTCACCCCTCCACTTT. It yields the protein CASSSYLGTQNSPLHF.

CDR3 in amino acids: CASSSTGTGFKKPQHF. The CDR3 DNA reads as TGTGCCAGCAGTTCGACCGGGACAGGATTTAAAAAGCCCCAGCATTTT. This chain uses TRBV27 with TRBJ1-5; 8 nucleotides line up with TRBD1. Germline V gives CDR1 MNHEY, CDR2 SMNVEV (reference sequence). J lost 8 bases, V lost 4 bases, and 13 bases had no gene match. The CDR3 runs 16 residues.

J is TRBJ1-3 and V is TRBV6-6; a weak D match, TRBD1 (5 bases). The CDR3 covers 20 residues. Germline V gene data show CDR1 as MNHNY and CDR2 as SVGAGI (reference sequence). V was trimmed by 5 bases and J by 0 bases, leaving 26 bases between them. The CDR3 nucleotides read TGTGCCAGCAGTCTTCTTGGGAGGGACGCAAAACTTCTCTCTGGAAACACCATATATTTT. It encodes CASSLLGRDAKLLSGNTIYF.

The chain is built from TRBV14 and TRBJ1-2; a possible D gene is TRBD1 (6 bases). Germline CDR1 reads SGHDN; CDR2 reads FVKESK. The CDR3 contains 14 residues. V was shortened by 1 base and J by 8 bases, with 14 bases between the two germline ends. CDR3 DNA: TGTGCCAGCAGCCAAGCGGCATGGGGGCACGGCTACACCTTC. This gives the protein CASSQAAWGHGYTF. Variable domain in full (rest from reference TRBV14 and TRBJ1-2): EAGVTQFPSHSVIEKGQTVTLRCDPISGHDNLYWYRRVMGKEIKFLLHFVKESKQDESGMPNNRFLAERTGGTYSTLKVQPAELEDSGVYFCASSQAAWGHGYTFGSGTRLTVV.

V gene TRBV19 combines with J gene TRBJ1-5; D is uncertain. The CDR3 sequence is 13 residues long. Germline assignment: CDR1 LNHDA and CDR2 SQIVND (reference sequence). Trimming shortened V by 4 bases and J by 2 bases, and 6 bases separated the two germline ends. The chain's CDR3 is CASSTGGNQPQHF. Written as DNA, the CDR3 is TGTGCCAGTAGTACCGGGGGCAATCAGCCCCAGCATTTT.

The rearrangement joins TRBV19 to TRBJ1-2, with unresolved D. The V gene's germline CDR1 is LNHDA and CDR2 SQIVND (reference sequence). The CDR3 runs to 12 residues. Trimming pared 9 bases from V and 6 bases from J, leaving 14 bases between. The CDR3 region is CASATEYHGYTF. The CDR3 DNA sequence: TGTGCCAGCGCAACAGAATATCATGGCTACACCTTC.

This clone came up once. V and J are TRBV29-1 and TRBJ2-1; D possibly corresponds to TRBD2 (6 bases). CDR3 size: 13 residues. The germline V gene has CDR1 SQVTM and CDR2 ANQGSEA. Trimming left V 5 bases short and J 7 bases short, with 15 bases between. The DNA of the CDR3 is TGCAGCGTTTTGGGAAGCGGGTTAAATGAGCAGTTCTTC. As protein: CSVLGSGLNEQFF.

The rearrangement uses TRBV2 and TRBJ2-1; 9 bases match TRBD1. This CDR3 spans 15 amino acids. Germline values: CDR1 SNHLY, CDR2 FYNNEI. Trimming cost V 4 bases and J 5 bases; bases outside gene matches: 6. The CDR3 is CASSADRGVHNEQFF. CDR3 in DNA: TGTGCCAGCAGTGCAGACAGGGGGGTCCACAATGAGCAGTTCTTC. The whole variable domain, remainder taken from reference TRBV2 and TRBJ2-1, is EPEVTQTPSHQVTQMGQEVILRCVPISNHLYFYWYRQILGQKVEFLVSFYNNEISEKSEIFDDQFSVERPDGSNFTLKIRSTKLEDSAMYFCASSADRGVHNEQFFGPGTRLTVL.

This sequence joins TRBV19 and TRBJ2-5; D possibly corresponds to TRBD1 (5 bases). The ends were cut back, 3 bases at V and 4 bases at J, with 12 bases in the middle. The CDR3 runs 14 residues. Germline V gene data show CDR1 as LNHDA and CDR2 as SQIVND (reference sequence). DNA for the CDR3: TGTGCCAGTAGTATGGGGCAGGGTGGAGAGACCCAGTACTTC. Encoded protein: CASSMGQGGETQYF.

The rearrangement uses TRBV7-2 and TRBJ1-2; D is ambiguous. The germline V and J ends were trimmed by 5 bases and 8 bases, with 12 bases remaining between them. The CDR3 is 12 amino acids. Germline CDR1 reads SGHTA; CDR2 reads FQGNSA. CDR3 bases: TGTGCCAGCAGCCCTTACGGAGGAGGCTACACCTTC. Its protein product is CASSPYGGGYTF. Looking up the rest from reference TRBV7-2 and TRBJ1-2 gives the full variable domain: GAGVSQSPSNKVTEKGKDVELRCDPISGHTALYWYRQSLGQGLEFLIYFQGNSAPDKSGLPSDRFSAERTGGSVSTLTIQRTQQEDSAVYLCASSPYGGGYTFGSGTRLTVV.

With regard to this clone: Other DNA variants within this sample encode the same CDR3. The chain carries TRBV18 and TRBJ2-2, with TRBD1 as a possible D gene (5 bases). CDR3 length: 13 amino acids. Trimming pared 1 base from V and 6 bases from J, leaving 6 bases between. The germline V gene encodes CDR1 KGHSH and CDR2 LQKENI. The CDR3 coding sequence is TGTGCCAGCTCACCACAGGGGTCCGGGGAGCTGTTTTTT. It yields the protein CASSPQGSGELFF. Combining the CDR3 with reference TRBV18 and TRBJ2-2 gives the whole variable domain NAGVMQNPRHLVRRRGQEARLRCSPMKGHSHVYWYRQLPEEGLKFMVYLQKENIIDESGMPKERFSAEFPKEGPSILRIQQVVRGDSAAYFCASSPQGSGELFFGEGSRLTVL.

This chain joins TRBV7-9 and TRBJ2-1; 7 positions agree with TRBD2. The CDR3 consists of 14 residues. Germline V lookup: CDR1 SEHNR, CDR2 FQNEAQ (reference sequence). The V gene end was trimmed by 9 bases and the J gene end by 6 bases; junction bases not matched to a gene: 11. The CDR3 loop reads CASTPGLQSNEQFF. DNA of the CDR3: TGTGCCAGTACCCCGGGACTACAATCCAATGAGCAGTTCTTC.

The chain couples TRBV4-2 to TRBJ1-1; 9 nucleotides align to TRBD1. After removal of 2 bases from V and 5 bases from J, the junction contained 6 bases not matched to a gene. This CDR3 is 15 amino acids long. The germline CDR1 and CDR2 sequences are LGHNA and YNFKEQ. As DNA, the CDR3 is TGTGCCAGCAGCCAAATACAGGGGGCAGGGACTGAAGCTTTCTTT. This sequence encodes CASSQIQGAGTEAFF.

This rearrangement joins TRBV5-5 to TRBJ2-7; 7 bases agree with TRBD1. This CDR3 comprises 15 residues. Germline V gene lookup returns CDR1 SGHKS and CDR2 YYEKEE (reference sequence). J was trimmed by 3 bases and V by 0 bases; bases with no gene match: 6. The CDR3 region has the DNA TGTGCCAGCAGCTTGGGTGACAGGGTCGTCTACGAGCAGTACTTC. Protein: CASSLGDRVVYEQYF.